This T cell receptor (beta chain) was sequenced for a study of cytomegalovirus exposure and HLA in healthy donors. About the study: The use of the same platform for the 90 to 150 validation repertoires and the 550 to 850 first-cohort repertoires was reported by a later analysis.

Germline V lookup: CDR1 SGHTA, CDR2 FQGNSA. The CDR3 totals 15 residues. TCRdb keeps only in-frame clones here, not all; method: immunoSEQ multiplex PCR. The table lists about 110,000 clones, roughly 90% of them singletons. To note about this clone: A junction end diverges from the germline sequence, so it may reflect a read error.

The sample was PBMCs. The clonotype was recovered from a woman younger than 35 in good health and CMV-seronegative. J is TRBJ2-1 and V is TRBV7-2, with TRBD2 matching over 12 bases. CDR3 DNA: TGTGCCAGCAGCCTAGCGGGGGGGCCAAGGAATGAGCAGTTCTTC. This translates into CASSLAGGPRNEQFF.